The rows below give T cell receptor beta chains drawn from one sample of a study of beta chain features in type 1 diabetes. Using immunoSEQ multiplex PCR, the repertoire was profiled, and TCRdb retains in-frame clones only, with some absent. The table has roughly 380,000 clones, around a fifth seen once. Sequenced: naive CD4+ T cells from blood. The receptors were sampled from a woman between 18 and 30 years old in good health. The CDR3 runs from the conserved cysteine through the conserved F or W. The D gene is left open where the match is weak. Expanded clones get a size class; other rows say once, few or many, or leave the size out.

j_call clone_size v_call d_call cdr3_aa cdr3_nt
TRBJ2-7 - TRBV5-1 TRBD2 CASSLEGTSGSYEQYF TGCGCCAGCAGCTTGGAAGGGACTAGTGGCTCCTACGAGCAGTACTTC
TRBJ2-5 - TRBV5-4 - CASSVGTIETQYF TGTGCCAGCAGCGTCGGGACAATCGAGACCCAGTACTTC
TRBJ2-2 - TRBV9 TRBD1 CASRDRVNTGELFF TGTGCCAGCAGGGACAGGGTGAACACCGGGGAGCTGTTTTTT
TRBJ1-4 - TRBV27 TRBD1 CASREYRGTNEKLFF TGTGCCAGCAGAGAATACAGGGGAACTAATGAAAAACTGTTTTTT
TRBJ1-1 few TRBV7-3 - CASRDNRATEAFF TGTGCCAGCAGAGATAACAGGGCGACTGAAGCTTTCTTT
TRBJ2-1 - TRBV5-1 TRBD2 CASSLASGSTNEQFF TGCGCCAGCAGCTTGGCTAGCGGGAGCACCAATGAGCAGTTCTTC
TRBJ2-1 - TRBV30 TRBD1 CAWSVSRTGVIDEQFF TGTGCCTGGAGTGTATCAAGGACAGGGGTAATTGATGAGCAGTTCTTC
TRBJ2-7 - TRBV5-1 - CASSTLDSHEQYF TGCGCCAGCTCGACTCTGGACAGCCACGAGCAGTACTTC
TRBJ2-7 few TRBV20-1 - CSASNLYEQYF TGCAGTGCTTCTAACCTTTACGAGCAGTACTTC
TRBJ2-1 few TRBV30 - CAWSRDYNEQFF TGTGCCTGGTCGAGGGATTACAATGAGCAGTTCTTC
TRBJ1-2 once TRBV7-3 - CASSLTSGLIDGYTF TGTGCCAGCAGCTTAACGAGCGGGTTAATTGATGGCTACACCTTC
TRBJ1-1 - TRBV11-3 - CASSLTGNTEAFF TGTGCCAGCAGCTTAACAGGGAACACTGAAGCTTTCTTT